This passage covers 14 T cell receptor beta chains from one sample sequenced in a study of shared clonotypes between healthy human individuals. Using immunoSEQ multiplex PCR, the repertoire was profiled, and TCRdb retains in-frame clones only, with some absent. This sample yields about 490,000 clones, of which more than 65% are seen a single time; more than 9.5% belongs to the top ten. Sequencing used PBMCs. Receptors originate from a woman between 40 and 50 years old in good health. Some clones in this sample may be carry-over from other donors' samples.

For this clone: With only one base between it and a far larger clone, this is likely a read error. The J gene is TRBJ1-1, the V gene TRBV11-1; D perhaps matches TRBD1 (6 bases). The germline gives CDR1 SGHAT, CDR2 FQDESV (reference sequence). Trimming left V 5 bases short and J 0 bases short, with 10 bases between. The CDR3 has 14 residues. Here the CDR3 DNA reads TGTGCCAGCAGCGCAGACAGGATGAACACTGAAGCTTTCTTT. Residues: CASSADRMNTEAFF.

The gene calls are TRBV7-2 and TRBJ1-2; D not certain. Germline V gene sequence: CDR1 SGHTA, CDR2 FQGNSA. Deletions cut 2 bases from V and 4 bases from J, with 14 bases between. This CDR3 spans 15 amino acids. The CDR3 sequence is CASSLTRTSGYGYTF. For the CDR3, the DNA is TGTGCCAGCAGCTTAACCAGGACGTCGGGCTATGGCTACACCTTC.

The table lists this clone with a few counts. CDR3 loop: CAWVIRTGGFYGYTF. CDR3 in DNA: TGTGCCTGGGTTATTAGGACAGGGGGTTTCTATGGCTACACCTTC. The rearrangement links TRBV30 to TRBJ1-2; 10 nucleotides line up with TRBD1. CDR3 length: 15 amino acids. V was pared by 5 bases and J by 4 bases, with 10 bases of the junction left unmatched. Germline V lookup: CDR1 GTSNPN, CDR2 SVGIG (reference sequence).

The rearrangement links TRBV15 to TRBJ2-1; tentative D call: TRBD2 (6 bases). The CDR3 runs to 14 residues. V gave up 0 bases and J gave up 8 bases, with 11 bases separating them. CDR1 LNHNV and CDR2 YYDKDF come from the germline V gene (reference sequence). The CDR3: CATSRDGGTDEQFF. In nucleotides, the CDR3 is TGTGCCACCAGCAGAGATGGGGGGACCGATGAGCAGTTCTTC.

With regard to this clone: A far larger clone is only one base removed, so a read error is likely. In nucleotides, the CDR3 is TGCGACAGCAGCGCAGCTAGCCGAAACTACGAGCAGTACTTC. Translated, it gives CDSSAASRNYEQYF. The rearrangement joins TRBV5-1 to TRBJ2-7; TRBD2 might be the D (5 bases). The CDR3 has 14 residues. Germline V gives CDR1 SGHRS, CDR2 YFSETQ.

V gene TRBV9 combines with J gene TRBJ2-7; tentative D call: TRBD1 (6 bases). The CDR3 runs to 15 residues. The germline CDR1 and CDR2 sequences are SGDLS and YYNGEE. Trimming took off 6 bases at V and 2 bases at J, with 18 bases between the two ends. The CDR3 region has the DNA TGTGCCAGCACCCTTCGGGACAAATTCACCTACGAGCAGTACTTC. Protein: CASTLRDKFTYEQYF.

The chain employs TRBV5-4 and TRBJ2-2; 9 bases align to TRBD1. CDR1 is SGHNT and CDR2 is YYREEE in the germline V gene (reference sequence). The CDR3 runs 15 residues. V was clipped by 5 bases and J by 4 bases; unmatched bases: 6. CDR3: CASREADRGTGELFF. The CDR3, as DNA: TGTGCCAGCAGGGAAGCGGACAGGGGCACCGGGGAGCTGTTTTTT.

The chain has TRBV7-9 and TRBJ1-1; D not resolved. This CDR3 is built from 14 residues. CDR1 and CDR2 from the germline V gene are SEHNR and FQNEAQ (reference sequence). Trimming removed 2 bases from V and 0 bases from J, with 7 bases in between. This chain's CDR3 is CASSLRGMNTEAFF. The CDR3 DNA follows: TGTGCCAGCAGCTTAAGAGGAATGAACACTGAAGCTTTCTTT.

The chain uses TRBV5-1 and TRBJ2-7; weak D call: TRBD2 (6 bases). V lost 2 bases, J lost 3 bases, and 15 bases lay in between. Germline-derived CDR1 and CDR2 are SGHRS and YFSETQ. This CDR3 region has 15 residues. The CDR3 DNA follows: TGCGCCAGCAGCTTAGGGAGTATCGGGAGCTACGAGCAGTACTTC. Translation gives CASSLGSIGSYEQYF. The full variable domain, rest sourced from reference TRBV5-1 and TRBJ2-7, is KAGVTQTPRYLIKTRGQQVTLSCSPISGHRSVSWYQQTPGQGLQFLFEYFSETQRNKGNFPGRFSGRQFSNSRSEMNVSTLELGDSALYLCASSLGSIGSYEQYFGPGTRLTVT.

The chain has TRBV30 and TRBJ1-5; maybe TRBD1 (5 bases). The V end was cut by 5 bases, the J end by 5 bases, with 19 bases between. Germline-derived CDR1 and CDR2 are GTSNPN and SVGIG (reference sequence). CDR3 length: 15 amino acids. The CDR3 DNA reads TGTGCCTGGGCTGCCCGGGACCGAGGTTATCAGCCCCAGCATTTT. Amino acid sequence: CAWAARDRGYQPQHF.

With respect to this clone: This is likely an artifact of a read error, given a far larger clone one base away. Other nucleotide sequences in the sample specify the same CDR3. This chain connects TRBV29-1 to TRBJ1-1; weak D call: TRBD1 (5 bases). Germline values: CDR1 SQVTM, CDR2 ANQGSEA. Deletions cut 6 bases from V and 4 bases from J, with 15 bases between. The CDR3 covers 13 residues. This CDR3 reads CSVDYGGGTEAFF. CDR3 sequence (DNA): TGCAGCGTCGATTATGGTGGGGGCACTGAAGCTTTCTTT.

V is TRBV4-1 and J is TRBJ2-7; unclear D gene. From germline, CDR1 is MGHRA and CDR2 YSYEKL. The germline V and J ends were trimmed by 1 base and 2 bases, with 9 bases remaining between them. This CDR3 comprises 14 residues. The CDR3 region has the DNA TGCGCCAGCAGCCAAGTTCAGGATCCCTACGAGCAGTACTTC. Translating it yields CASSQVQDPYEQYF.

About this clone: A far larger clone is only one base removed, so a read error is likely. This chain joins TRBV5-4 and TRBJ1-2; no clear D. Germline V gene sequence: CDR1 SGHNT, CDR2 YYREEE (reference sequence). This CDR3 has 11 residues. The chain's CDR3 is CANSLGGGYTF. CDR3 DNA: TGTGCCAACAGCTTGGGTGGGGGCTACACCTTC.

The genes are TRBV15 and TRBJ2-7; 7 bases align to TRBD1. There are 13 residues in the CDR3. V shed 5 bases and J 4 bases; nucleotides not matched to a gene: 5. Germline CDR1 reads LNHNV; CDR2 reads YYDKDF (reference sequence). As DNA, the CDR3 is TGTGCCACCAGCGGGGGACAGTTGTACGAGCAGTACTTC. Encoded protein: CATSGGQLYEQYF. The whole variable domain, filled in from reference TRBV15 and TRBJ2-7, reads DAMVIQNPRYQVTQFGKPVTLSCSQTLNHNVMYWYQQKSSQAPKLLFHYYDKDFNNEADTPDNFQSRRPNTSFCFLDIRSPGLGDTAMYLCATSGGQLYEQYFGPGTRLTVT.